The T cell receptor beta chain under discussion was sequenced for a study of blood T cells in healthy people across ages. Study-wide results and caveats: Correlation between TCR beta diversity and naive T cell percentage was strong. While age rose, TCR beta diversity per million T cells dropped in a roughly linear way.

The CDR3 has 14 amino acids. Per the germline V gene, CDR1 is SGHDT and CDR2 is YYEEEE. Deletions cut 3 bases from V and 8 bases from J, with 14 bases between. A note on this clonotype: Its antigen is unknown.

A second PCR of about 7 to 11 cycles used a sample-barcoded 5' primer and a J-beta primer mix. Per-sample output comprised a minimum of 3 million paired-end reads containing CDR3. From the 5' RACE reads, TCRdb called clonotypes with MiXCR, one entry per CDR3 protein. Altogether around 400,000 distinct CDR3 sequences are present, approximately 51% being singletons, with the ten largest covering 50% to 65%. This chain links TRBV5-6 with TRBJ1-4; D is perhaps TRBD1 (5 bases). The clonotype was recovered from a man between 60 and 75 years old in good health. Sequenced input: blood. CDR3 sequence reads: CASSSRDAGEKLFF. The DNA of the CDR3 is TGTGCCAGCAGCTCCCGGGACGCCGGAGAAAAACTGTTTTTT.